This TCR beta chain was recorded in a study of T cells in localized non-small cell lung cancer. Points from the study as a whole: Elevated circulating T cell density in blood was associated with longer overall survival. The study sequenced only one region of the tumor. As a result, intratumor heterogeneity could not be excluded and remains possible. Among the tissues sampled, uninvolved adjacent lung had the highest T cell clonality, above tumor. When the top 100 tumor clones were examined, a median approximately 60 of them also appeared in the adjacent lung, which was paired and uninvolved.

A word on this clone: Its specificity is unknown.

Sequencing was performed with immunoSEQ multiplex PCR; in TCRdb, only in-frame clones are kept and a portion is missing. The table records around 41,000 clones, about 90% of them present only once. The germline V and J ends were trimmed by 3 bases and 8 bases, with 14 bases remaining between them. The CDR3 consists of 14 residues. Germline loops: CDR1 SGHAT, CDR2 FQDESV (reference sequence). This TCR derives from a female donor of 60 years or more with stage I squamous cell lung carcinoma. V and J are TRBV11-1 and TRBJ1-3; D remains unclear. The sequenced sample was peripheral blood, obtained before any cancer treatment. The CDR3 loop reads CASSFSGRKDTIYF. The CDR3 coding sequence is TGTGCCAGCAGCTTTTCGGGGAGGAAAGACACCATATATTTT.